This TCR beta chain was documented in a study of blood T cell repertoires in COVID-19. TCRdb's table, derived via immunoSEQ multiplex PCR, lists solely in-frame clones and lacks some. The sample shows 180,000 or so clones, around 80% of them seen only once. V lost 6 bases and J lost 2, with 6 bases in between. There are 11 residues in the CDR3. Per germline, CDR1 SQVTM and CDR2 ANQGSEA. Study members were between about 18 and 95 years old and lived in some 22 US regions. Participant-given clinical history determined each cohort assignment. The chain recombines TRBV29-1 with TRBJ2-3; D gene ambiguous. Sequencing used PBMCs or T cells enriched from blood (not recorded which). The sequence was obtained from a woman aged 45-59 years in a cohort exposed to, infected with or recovered from COVID-19 (not recorded which). The CDR3 is CSVHNTDTQYF. CDR3 in DNA: TGCAGCGTCCACAACACAGATACGCAGTATTTT.